This note documents a single T cell receptor (beta chain) sequence. Deletions cut 4 bases from V and 10 bases from J, with 16 bases between. Germline lookup yields CDR1 MNHEY and CDR2 SMNVEV (reference sequence). The CDR3 covers 14 residues. This record belongs to a study of hypomethylating agent response in myelodysplastic syndrome. The method was immunoSEQ multiplex PCR; TCRdb's version includes in-frame clones alone and lacks a portion of them. The table lists a few thousand clones, approximately 80% of them singletons. The source was bone marrow, collected before or after starting hypomethylating agent treatment for myelodysplastic syndrome (not recorded which). This rearrangement joins TRBV27 to TRBJ1-4; D is unresolved. The receptor was derived from a human donor with myelodysplastic syndrome. The CDR3 DNA follows: TGTGCCAGCAGTTCCGGCCCTCGAGGCGGAAAACTGTTTTTT. Translated, it gives CASSSGPRGGKLFF.